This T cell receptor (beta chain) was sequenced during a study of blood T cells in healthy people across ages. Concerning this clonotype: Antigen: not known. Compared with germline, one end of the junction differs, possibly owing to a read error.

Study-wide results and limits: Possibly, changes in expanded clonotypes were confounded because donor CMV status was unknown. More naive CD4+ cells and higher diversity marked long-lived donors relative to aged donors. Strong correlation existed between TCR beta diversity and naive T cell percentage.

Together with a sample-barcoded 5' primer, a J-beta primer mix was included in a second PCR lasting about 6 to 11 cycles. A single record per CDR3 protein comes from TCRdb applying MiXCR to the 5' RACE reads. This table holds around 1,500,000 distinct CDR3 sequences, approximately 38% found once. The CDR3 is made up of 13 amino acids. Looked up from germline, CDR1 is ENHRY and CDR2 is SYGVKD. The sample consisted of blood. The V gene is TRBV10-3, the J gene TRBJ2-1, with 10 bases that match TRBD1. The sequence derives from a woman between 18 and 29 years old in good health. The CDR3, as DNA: TGTTCCATCAGTGAGTCAGGACAGGGGGAACAGTTCTTC. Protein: CSISESGQGEQFF.